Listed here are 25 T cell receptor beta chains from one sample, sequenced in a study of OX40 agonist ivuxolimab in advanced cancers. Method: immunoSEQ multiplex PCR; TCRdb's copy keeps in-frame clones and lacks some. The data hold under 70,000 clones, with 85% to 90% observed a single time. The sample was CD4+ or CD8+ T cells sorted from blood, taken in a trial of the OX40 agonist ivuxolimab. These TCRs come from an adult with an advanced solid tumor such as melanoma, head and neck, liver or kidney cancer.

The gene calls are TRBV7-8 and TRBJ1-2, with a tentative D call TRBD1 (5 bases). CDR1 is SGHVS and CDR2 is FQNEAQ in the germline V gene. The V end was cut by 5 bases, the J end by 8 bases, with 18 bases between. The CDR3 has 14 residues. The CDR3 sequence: CASSRGEGIGGYTF. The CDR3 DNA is TGTGCCAGCAGCCGAGGGGAAGGGATCGGAGGCTACACCTTC.

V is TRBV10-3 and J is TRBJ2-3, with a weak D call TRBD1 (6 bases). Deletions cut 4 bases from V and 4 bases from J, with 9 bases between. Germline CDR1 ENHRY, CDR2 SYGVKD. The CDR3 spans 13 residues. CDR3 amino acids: CAISGTVPDTQYF. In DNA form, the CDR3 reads TGTGCCATCAGTGGGACAGTTCCAGATACGCAGTATTTT.

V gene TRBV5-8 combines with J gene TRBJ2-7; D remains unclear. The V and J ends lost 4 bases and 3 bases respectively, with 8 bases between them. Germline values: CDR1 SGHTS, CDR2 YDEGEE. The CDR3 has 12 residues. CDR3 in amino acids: CASSTLGYEQYF. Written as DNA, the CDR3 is TGTGCCAGCAGCACCCTTGGCTACGAGCAGTACTTC. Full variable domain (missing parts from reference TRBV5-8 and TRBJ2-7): EAGVTQSPTHLIKTRGQQATLRCSPISGHTSVYWYQQALGLGLQFLLWYDEGEERNRGNFPPRFSGRQFPNYSSELNVNALELEDSALYLCASSTLGYEQYFGPGTRLTVT.

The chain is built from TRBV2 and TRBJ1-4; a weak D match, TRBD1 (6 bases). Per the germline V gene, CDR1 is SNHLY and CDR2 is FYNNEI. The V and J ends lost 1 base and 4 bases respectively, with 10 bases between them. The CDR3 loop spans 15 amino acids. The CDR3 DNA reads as TGTGCCAGCAGTGAAGGTACAGGGCGTAATGAAAAACTGTTTTTT. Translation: CASSEGTGRNEKLFF.

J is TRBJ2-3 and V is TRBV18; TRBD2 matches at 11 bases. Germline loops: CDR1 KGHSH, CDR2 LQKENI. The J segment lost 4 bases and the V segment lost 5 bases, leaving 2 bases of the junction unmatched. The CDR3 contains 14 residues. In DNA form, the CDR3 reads TGTGCCAGCTCAACTAGCGGGGGTCCAGATACGCAGTATTTT. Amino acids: CASSTSGGPDTQYF.

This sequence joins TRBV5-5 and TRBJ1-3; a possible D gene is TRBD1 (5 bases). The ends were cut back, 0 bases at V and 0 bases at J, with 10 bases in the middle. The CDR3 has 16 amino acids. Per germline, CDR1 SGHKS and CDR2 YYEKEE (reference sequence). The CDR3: CASSLVGRSSGNTIYF. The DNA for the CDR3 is TGTGCCAGCAGCTTGGTGGGACGGAGCTCTGGAAACACCATATATTTT.

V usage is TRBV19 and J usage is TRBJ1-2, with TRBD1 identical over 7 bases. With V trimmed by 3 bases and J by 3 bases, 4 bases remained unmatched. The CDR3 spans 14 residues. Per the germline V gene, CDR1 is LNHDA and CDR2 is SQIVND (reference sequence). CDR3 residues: CASSIRTGYYGYTF. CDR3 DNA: TGTGCCAGTAGTATCCGGACAGGATACTATGGCTACACCTTC.

The CDR3 protein is CASSYWGDTQYF. The CDR3 nucleotides read TGTGCCAGCAGCTACTGGGGGGATACGCAGTATTTT. This chain connects TRBV9 to TRBJ2-3; the D gene could be TRBD1 or TRBD2 (5 bases each). This CDR3 has 12 amino acids. V was clipped by 4 bases and J by 6 bases, with 9 bases between them. Germline V lookup: CDR1 SGDLS, CDR2 YYNGEE.

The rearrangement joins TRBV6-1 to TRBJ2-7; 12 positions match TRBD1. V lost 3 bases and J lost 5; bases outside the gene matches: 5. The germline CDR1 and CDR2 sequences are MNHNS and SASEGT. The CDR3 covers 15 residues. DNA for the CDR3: TGTGCCAGCAGTGACTTCGGGACAGGGGGCAACGAGCAGTACTTC. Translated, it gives CASSDFGTGGNEQYF.

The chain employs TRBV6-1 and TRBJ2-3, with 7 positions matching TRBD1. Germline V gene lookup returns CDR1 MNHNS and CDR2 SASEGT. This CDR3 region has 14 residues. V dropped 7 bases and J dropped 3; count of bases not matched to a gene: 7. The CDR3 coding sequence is TGTGCCAGCATATCAGGGGACAGAACAGATACGCAGTATTTT. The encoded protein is CASISGDRTDTQYF.

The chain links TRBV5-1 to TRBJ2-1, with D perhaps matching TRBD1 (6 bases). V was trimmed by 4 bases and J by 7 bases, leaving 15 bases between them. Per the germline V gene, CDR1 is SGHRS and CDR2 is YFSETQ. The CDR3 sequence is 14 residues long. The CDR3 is CASSLRQALNEQFF. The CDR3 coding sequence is TGCGCCAGCAGCCTCAGACAGGCGTTGAATGAGCAGTTCTTC.

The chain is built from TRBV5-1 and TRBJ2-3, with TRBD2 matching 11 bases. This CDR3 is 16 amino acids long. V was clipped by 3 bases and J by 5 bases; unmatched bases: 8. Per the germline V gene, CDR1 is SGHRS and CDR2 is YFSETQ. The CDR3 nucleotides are TGCGCCAGCAGCTACCACATAGCGGGGGGGGAAGATACGCAGTATTTT. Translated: CASSYHIAGGEDTQYF.

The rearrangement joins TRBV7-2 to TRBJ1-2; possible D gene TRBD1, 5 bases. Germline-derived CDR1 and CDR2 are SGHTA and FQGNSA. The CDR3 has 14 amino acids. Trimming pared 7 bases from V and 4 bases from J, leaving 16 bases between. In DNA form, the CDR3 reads TGTGCCAGCACCCTTCGGGGGGGAGTCTATGGCTACACCTTC. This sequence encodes CASTLRGGVYGYTF.

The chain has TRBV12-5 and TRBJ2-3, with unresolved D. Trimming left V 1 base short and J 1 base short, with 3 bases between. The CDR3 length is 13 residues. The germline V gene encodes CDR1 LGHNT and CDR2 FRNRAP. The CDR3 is CASGLGGTDTQYF. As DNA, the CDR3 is TGTGCTAGTGGTTTGGGGGGCACAGATACGCAGTATTTT.

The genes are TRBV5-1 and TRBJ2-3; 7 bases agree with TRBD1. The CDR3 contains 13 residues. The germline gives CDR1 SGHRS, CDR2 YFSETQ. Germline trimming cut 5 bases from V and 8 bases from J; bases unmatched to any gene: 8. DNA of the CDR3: TGCGCCAGCAGTGAAGAGGGGGCCCTTACGCAGTATTTT. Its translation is CASSEEGALTQYF.

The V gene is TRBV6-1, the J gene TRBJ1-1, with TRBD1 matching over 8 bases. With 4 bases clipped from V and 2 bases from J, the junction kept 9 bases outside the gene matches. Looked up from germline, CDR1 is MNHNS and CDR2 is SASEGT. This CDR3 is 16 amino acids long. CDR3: CASSVSDRGGNTEAFF. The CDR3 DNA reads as TGTGCCAGCAGTGTGAGCGACAGGGGCGGAAACACTGAAGCTTTCTTT.

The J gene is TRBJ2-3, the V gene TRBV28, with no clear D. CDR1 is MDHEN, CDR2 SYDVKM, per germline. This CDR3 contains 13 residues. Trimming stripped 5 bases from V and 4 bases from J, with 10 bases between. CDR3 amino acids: CASSRTRPDTQYF. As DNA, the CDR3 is TGTGCCAGCAGTAGGACCAGGCCAGATACGCAGTATTTT.

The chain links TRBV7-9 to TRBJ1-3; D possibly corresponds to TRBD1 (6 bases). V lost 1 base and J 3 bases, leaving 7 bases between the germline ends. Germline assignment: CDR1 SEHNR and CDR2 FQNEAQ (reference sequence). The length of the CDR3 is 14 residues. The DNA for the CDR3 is TGTGCCAGCAGCTTAGACAGGGTTGGAAACACCATATATTTT. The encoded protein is CASSLDRVGNTIYF.

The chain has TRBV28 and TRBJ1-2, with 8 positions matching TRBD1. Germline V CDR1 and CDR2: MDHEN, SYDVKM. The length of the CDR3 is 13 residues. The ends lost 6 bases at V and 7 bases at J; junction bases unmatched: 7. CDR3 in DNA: TGTGCCAGCAGAGCAGGGGGCGCGAGTGGCTACACCTTC. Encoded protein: CASRAGGASGYTF.

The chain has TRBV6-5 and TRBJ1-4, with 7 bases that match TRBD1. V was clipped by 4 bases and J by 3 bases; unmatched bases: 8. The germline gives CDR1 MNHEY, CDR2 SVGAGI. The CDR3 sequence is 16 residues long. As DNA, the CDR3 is TGTGCCAGCAGTTCACCTTCAGGGGGTTCTAATGAAAAACTGTTTTTT. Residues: CASSSPSGGSNEKLFF.

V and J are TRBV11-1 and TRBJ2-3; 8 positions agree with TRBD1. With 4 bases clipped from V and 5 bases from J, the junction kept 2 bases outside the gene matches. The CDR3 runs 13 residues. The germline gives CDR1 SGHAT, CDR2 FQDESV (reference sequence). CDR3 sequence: CASSSQGEDTQYF. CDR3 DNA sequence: TGTGCCAGCAGCTCACAGGGGGAAGATACGCAGTATTTT.

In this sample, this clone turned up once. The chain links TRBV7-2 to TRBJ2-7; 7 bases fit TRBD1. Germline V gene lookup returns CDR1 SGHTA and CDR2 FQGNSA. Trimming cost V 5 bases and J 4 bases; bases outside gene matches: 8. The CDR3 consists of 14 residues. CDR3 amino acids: CASSHMDRQYEQYF. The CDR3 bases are TGTGCCAGCAGCCATATGGACAGGCAATACGAGCAGTACTTC. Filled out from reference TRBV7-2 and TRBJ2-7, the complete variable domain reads GAGVSQSPSNKVTEKGKDVELRCDPISGHTALYWYRQSLGQGLEFLIYFQGNSAPDKSGLPSDRFSAERTGGSVSTLTIQRTQQEDSAVYLCASSHMDRQYEQYFGPGTRLTVT.

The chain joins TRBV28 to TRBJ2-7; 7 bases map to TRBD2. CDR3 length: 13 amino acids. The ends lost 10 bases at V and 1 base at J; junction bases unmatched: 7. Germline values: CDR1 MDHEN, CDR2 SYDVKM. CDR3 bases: TGTGCCACCCTTTTGGGGGGGTCCTACGAGCAGTACTTC. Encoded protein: CATLLGGSYEQYF.

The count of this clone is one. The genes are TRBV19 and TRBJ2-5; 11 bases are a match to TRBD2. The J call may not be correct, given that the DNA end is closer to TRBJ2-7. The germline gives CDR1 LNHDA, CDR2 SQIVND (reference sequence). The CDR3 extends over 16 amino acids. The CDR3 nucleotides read TGTGCCAGTAGTCCCTCTAGCGGGGGGCTCTCCTACGAGCAGTACTTC. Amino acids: CASSPSSGGLSYEQYF.

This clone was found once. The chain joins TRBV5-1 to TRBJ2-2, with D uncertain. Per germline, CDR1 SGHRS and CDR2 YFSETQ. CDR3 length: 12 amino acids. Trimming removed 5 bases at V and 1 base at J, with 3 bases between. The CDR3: CASSRNTGELFF. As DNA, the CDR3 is TGCGCCAGCAGTCGGAACACCGGGGAGCTGTTTTTT. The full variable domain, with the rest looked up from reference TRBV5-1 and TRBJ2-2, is KAGVTQTPRYLIKTRGQQVTLSCSPISGHRSVSWYQQTPGQGLQFLFEYFSETQRNKGNFPGRFSGRQFSNSRSEMNVSTLELGDSALYLCASSRNTGELFFGEGSRLTVL.